This is a list of T cell receptor beta chains from one sample in a study of blood T cell repertoires in COVID-19. Sequencing was performed with immunoSEQ multiplex PCR; in TCRdb, only in-frame clones are kept and a portion is missing. The data hold 650,000 to 800,000 clones, with about nine tenths observed a single time. The sequencing input was peripheral blood. The receptors originated from a woman under 30 with acute or convalescent COVID-19. Both conserved end residues are part of each CDR3. A D gene is named only where the DNA matches it firmly. Clone size, where shown, is once, few, many, or a class for clones that have expanded.

D gene	J gene	clone size	CDR3 length	V gene	CDR3 DNA	CDR3 protein
TRBD1	TRBJ1-4	NA	14	TRBV7-9	TGTGCCAGCAGCGAGAGAGGGACAGGAGAAAAACTGTTTTTT	CASSERGTGEKLFF
TRBD1	TRBJ1-2	NA	14	TRBV24-1	TGTGCCACCAGTCAGGGACAGGGGAGGGGTGGCTACACCTTC	CATSQGQGRGGYTF
NA	TRBJ1-3	NA	14	TRBV3-1/TRBV3-2	TGTGCCAGCAGCCGGGGCCGCTCTGGAAACACCATATATTTT	CASSRGRSGNTIYF
TRBD1	TRBJ1-1	NA	12	TRBV3-1/TRBV3-2	TGTGCCAGCAGCCAAGAGGACAGGAGAGCTTTCTTT	CASSQEDRRAFF
TRBD1	TRBJ1-1	NA	14	TRBV29-1	TGCAGCGCGGACAGGGTATACATGAACACTGAAGCTTTCTTT	CSADRVYMNTEAFF
TRBD1	TRBJ1-1	NA	14	TRBV3-1/TRBV3-2	TGTGCCAGCAGCCAGGGCGACAGGGGCACTGAAGCTTTCTTT	CASSQGDRGTEAFF
NA	TRBJ2-1	once	15	TRBV5-1	TGCGCCAGCAGGAGAGGACTGGCCGGAATCAATGAGCAGTTCTTC	CASRRGLAGINEQFF
TRBD1	TRBJ1-1	few	16	TRBV5-1	TGCGCCAGCAGCTGGGGAGGGACAGGGGCTTTAACTGAAGCTTTCTTT	CASSWGGTGALTEAFF
TRBD1	TRBJ2-2	NA	15	TRBV5-1	TGCGCCAGCAGCACACGTACAGGGGATGGCGGGGAGCTGTTTTTT	CASSTRTGDGGELFF
NA	TRBJ2-5	NA	14	TRBV5-1	TGCGCCAGCAGCTTTACTAGTGCCCAAGAGACCCAGTACTTC	CASSFTSAQETQYF
NA	TRBJ2-3	NA	15	TRBV6-2/TRBV6-3	TGTGCCAGCAGTAGGGGGGGGGCCGGAAAAGATACGCAGTATTTT	CASSRGGAGKDTQYF
NA	TRBJ1-4	NA	12	TRBV12-3/TRBV12-4	TGTGCCAGCAGTCTTACAGGGAAAAAACTGTTTTTT	CASSLTGKKLFF
NA	TRBJ1-1	NA	13	TRBV3-1/TRBV3-2	TGTGCCAGCAGCCAACCTCCCACAGGGGAAGCTTTCTTT	CASSQPPTGEAFF
NA	TRBJ2-2	once	16	TRBV5-1	TGCGCCAGCAGCCAAAGACTGGTCGCGAACACCGGGGAGCTGTTTTTT	CASSQRLVANTGELFF
NA	TRBJ2-2	NA	13	TRBV6-5	TGTGCCAGCAAGGGGCAACCCACCGGGGAGCTGTTTTTT	CASKGQPTGELFF
NA	TRBJ2-7	NA	13	TRBV27	TGTGCCAGCAGTTTAAACAGGGACTACGAGCAGTACTTC	CASSLNRDYEQYF
TRBD1	TRBJ2-1	NA	12	TRBV3-1/TRBV3-2	TGTGCCAGCAGCCAAGGACAGGGGGAGCAGTTCTTC	CASSQGQGEQFF
TRBD1	TRBJ1-1	NA	15	TRBV10-3	TGTGCCATCAGTGCCGCGGGACAGCCTAACACTGAAGCTTTCTTT	CAISAAGQPNTEAFF
TRBD1	TRBJ2-5	once	14	TRBV6-6	TGTGCCAGCAGTGCCGGGACAGCCCAAGAGACCCAGTACTTC	CASSAGTAQETQYF
TRBD1	TRBJ1-4	NA	15	TRBV9	TGTGCCAGCAGCAGTGGACAGGGTGGTAATGAAAAACTGTTTTTT	CASSSGQGGNEKLFF
NA	TRBJ1-2	NA	16	TRBV3-1/TRBV3-2	TGTGCCAGCAGCCCGGACACTATCTCGCTGGGCTATGGCTACACCTTC	CASSPDTISLGYGYTF
NA	TRBJ1-6	NA	15	TRBV6-1	TGTGCCAGCAGTGAAGTGGTAGAGGGCCGGTCACCCCTCCACTTT	CASSEVVEGRSPLHF
NA	TRBJ1-1	few	12	TRBV9	TGTGCCAGCAGCGTAGCGGGGGGAGAAGCTTTCTTT	CASSVAGGEAFF
TRBD1	TRBJ2-7	NA	15	TRBV5-1	TGCGCCAGCAGCTTTTCGACAGGGGGATCCTACGAGCAGTACTTC	CASSFSTGGSYEQYF
NA	TRBJ2-2	NA	13	TRBV3-1/TRBV3-2	TGTGCCAGCAGCCAGAGACAGACCGGGGAGCTGTTTTTT	CASSQRQTGELFF
NA	TRBJ1-3	once	15	TRBV18	TGTGCCAGCTCACCAAATCGGGGGGAAAGAAACACCATATATTTT	CASSPNRGERNTIYF
NA	TRBJ1-2	NA	16	TRBV5-6	TGTGCCAGCAGCTTGCAGGGTTTTCCAAAAGCCTATGGCTACACCTTC	CASSLQGFPKAYGYTF
TRBD1	TRBJ1-2	NA	14	TRBV7-2	TGTGCCAGCAGCTTCGGGACAGGGAACTATGGCTACACCTTC	CASSFGTGNYGYTF
TRBD2	TRBJ2-3	NA	16	TRBV5-1	TGCGCCAGCAGCGGGAGACTAGCGGGGCTCACAGATACGCAGTATTTT	CASSGRLAGLTDTQYF
TRBD1	TRBJ2-7	NA	13	TRBV19	TGTGCCAGTCGGGGACAGGAATCCTACGAGCAGTACTTC	CASRGQESYEQYF
NA	TRBJ2-7	NA	12	TRBV2	TGTGCCAGCAGAAAGGACACATGGTTTTCGTACTTC	CASRKDTWFSYF
TRBD1	TRBJ2-1	once	14	TRBV7-3	TGTGCCAGCAGCCCCCGGGACAGGGCCGATGAGCAGTTCTTC	CASSPRDRADEQFF
NA	TRBJ2-7	NA	14	TRBV27	TGTGCCAGCGGCCCGGGGCGGGGACGATACGAGCAGTACTTC	CASGPGRGRYEQYF
NA	TRBJ1-2	NA	13	TRBV12-3/TRBV12-4	TGTGCCAGCAGTTCATACGACGGAGGGGGCTACACCTTC	CASSSYDGGGYTF
NA	TRBJ1-5	NA	15	TRBV5-5	TGTGCCAGCAGCTTGGACTCCTATAGCAATCAGCCCCAGCATTTT	CASSLDSYSNQPQHF
NA	TRBJ2-7	NA	13	TRBV24-1	TGTGCCACCAGTGCCCTTGACAGGTCTGAGCAGTACTTC	CATSALDRSEQYF
NA	TRBJ1-1	NA	15	TRBV28	TGTGCCAGCAGTAGAGCAGGGTCGGGCAACACTGAAGCTTTCTTT	CASSRAGSGNTEAFF
NA	TRBJ1-2	NA	13	TRBV9	TGTGCCAGCGCCCCGAGGAGTGGGGGCGGCTACACCTTC	CASAPRSGGGYTF
NA	TRBJ1-1	NA	12	TRBV5-1	TGCGCCAGCAGCTTCGACAGTCCTGAAGCTTTCTTT	CASSFDSPEAFF
TRBD2	TRBJ2-1	NA	17	TRBV7-6	TGTGCCAGCAGCTTAGCAACTGGACTAGCGGGTCTAGGTGAGCAGTTCTTC	CASSLATGLAGLGEQFF
TRBD1	TRBJ2-1	NA	15	TRBV27	TGTGCCAGCAGTCCGGACAGGGAGAATTGGAATGAGCAGTTCTTC	CASSPDRENWNEQFF
TRBD1	TRBJ1-6	NA	14	TRBV19	TGTGCCACTCGGACAGGGTCTAGTAATTCACCCCTCCACTTT	CATRTGSSNSPLHF
TRBD1	TRBJ1-1	NA	15	TRBV18	TGTGCCAGCTCACCGTCCGACAGGGGGGGGACTGAAGCTTTCTTT	CASSPSDRGGTEAFF